This TCR beta chain was recorded in a study of T cell repertoires in Merkel cell carcinoma (dated by TCRdb to between 2019 and 2020). Some background on the complete study: Patients who had received intralesional immunotherapy or systemic immune checkpoint blockade ahead of the biopsy were left out. Tetramer sorting, cloning and paired TCR sequencing of expanded tumor-infiltrating lymphocytes were first used to define MCPyV-specific clonotypes. To be included, a subject needed both a diagnosis of MCPyV-positive Merkel cell carcinoma and tumor-infiltrating lymphocytes that had been successfully expanded in vitro.

Every study subject tested positive for serum antibodies to T-antigen and had biopsy-confirmed Merkel cell carcinoma that was MCPyV-positive. Genomic DNA was extracted from more than 5 adjacent 10-micron frozen tumor sections without any cell sorting or culture. About 5 x 5 x 5 mm of tumor biopsy tissue was frozen in optimal cutting temperature compound. In the frozen biopsy, scout sections stained with hematoxylin and eosin confirmed plenty of Merkel cell carcinoma along with infiltrating cells. TRB CDR3 sequencing and data processing of tumor genomic DNA were performed with the immunoSEQ assay. TCRdb stores this immuneACCESS table with in-frame sequences only. Part of the clones is absent; in the studies checked, under half of the shortfall reflects unresolved V genes, and no reason is known for the rest. The sample contains 13,000 to 15,000 clones, over 60% of them found a single time. 17% of the sample is in the top ten clones.

The germline V gene provides CDR1 SGHRS and CDR2 YFSETQ. V is pruned by 3 bases and J by 10 bases, leaving 2 bases of the junction without a gene match. The CDR3 covers 11 residues, taking in both the cysteine and the phenylalanine. Just CDR3 DNA is preserved here, 33 bases in frame from base 1. Study-wide conclusions, independent of this receptor: The study did not examine normal tissue biopsies.

This clone appeared once. Its antigen is unknown. No per-base quality is available; no much larger clone lies one base away. The chain was built from TRBV5-1 and TRBJ2-3; TRBD2 agrees with 7 junctional bases. This clonotype was obtained from an adult with Merkel cell carcinoma. Sequencing was performed on tumor tissue. The CDR3: CASSSGLSQYF. DNA sequence: TGCGCCAGCAGCTCGGGACTATCGCAGTATTTT.